The clone carrying this T cell receptor (beta chain) turned up a few times. Its antigen remains unknown. This record belongs to a study of CD8 T cells in ankylosing spondylitis. Quantitative molecular-barcoded 5'-RACE generated the TCR beta libraries. TCRdb analysed the 5' RACE reads with MiXCR anew, one entry per CDR3 protein. Of approximately 150,000 distinct CDR3 sequences in the sample, about 32% were seen once. Germline lookup yields CDR1 SGHTA and CDR2 FQGNSA. This CDR3 spans 12 amino acids. With 5 bases clipped from V and 10 bases from J, the junction kept 7 bases outside the gene matches. Study-wide findings and caveats: Both synovial fluid and blood in reactive arthritis had previously been reported to carry some motif variants. Ankylosing spondylitis blood seemed to carry a telltale TCR beta motif made of several highly homologous variants.

The chain combines TRBV7-2 with TRBJ1-1; TRBD1 aligns across 7 bases. The sample comprised synovial fluid, either unsorted or a sorted T cell fraction (not recorded which). The origin of this receptor is a male donor with ankylosing spondylitis. CDR3 coding DNA: TGTGCCAGCAGCGAAACAGGGGAGACAGCTTTCTTT. Its protein is CASSETGETAFF.